Below, 15 T cell receptor beta chains from the same sample are listed, as sequenced in a study of preoperative IRX-2 immunotherapy in early breast cancer. Profiled with immunoSEQ multiplex PCR; TCRdb holds only in-frame clones, not every one. The data hold over 20,000 clones, with approximately 78% observed a single time. Treatment noted: preoperative locoregional IRX-2 cytokine immunotherapy. The material was lymph node tissue, obtained after IRX-2 immunotherapy. The receptors originated from a human donor with breast cancer.

The rearrangement uses TRBV6-8 and TRBJ1-6; D gene unclear. The CDR3 is 13 amino acids. CDR1 is MNHGY and CDR2 is SAAAGT in the germline V gene. V was cut by 4 bases and J by 9 bases, with 10 bases left in between. Here the CDR3 reads CASSLNPRSPLHF. Here the CDR3 DNA reads TGTGCCAGCAGTTTAAACCCTCGTTCACCCCTCCACTTT.

This chain connects TRBV14 to TRBJ2-1, with unresolved D. Trimming pared 2 bases from V and 9 bases from J, leaving 5 bases between. Germline CDR1 SGHDN, CDR2 FVKESK. The CDR3 covers 11 residues. CDR3 residues: CASSQLSEQFF. The DNA for the CDR3 is TGTGCCAGCAGCCAACTGAGTGAGCAGTTCTTC.

A single count supports this clone. V gene TRBV10-2 combines with J gene TRBJ1-5; D may be TRBD1 (5 bases). Trimming pared 5 bases from V and 0 bases from J, leaving 20 bases between. CDR1 WSHSY and CDR2 SAAADI come from the germline V gene. The CDR3 length is 18 residues. CDR3 region: CASSLGEGRSYSNQPQHF. CDR3 nucleotide sequence: TGCGCCAGCAGTTTGGGCGAGGGACGTTCTTATAGCAATCAGCCCCAGCATTTT.

This clone was counted once. This chain links TRBV12-1 with TRBJ1-2; the table's D call TRBD1 went unverified against the DNA. TRBV12-1 is a documented pseudogene. This CDR3 comprises 13 residues. The CDR3 region has the DNA TGTGCCAGCAGCCGACAGGAGAACTATGGCTACACCTTC. Protein sequence: CASSRQENYGYTF.

V usage is TRBV11-3 and J usage is TRBJ2-7; 7 nucleotides agree with TRBD1. Germline V lookup: CDR1 SGHNT, CDR2 YENEEA. J was trimmed by 2 bases and V by 8 bases; bases with no gene match: 9. The CDR3 is 14 amino acids. CDR3 coding DNA: TGTGCCAGCGGCCCAGGGGGAAGCCCCTACGAGCAGTACGTC. It translates to CASGPGGSPYEQYV.

In this sample, this clone turned up once. J is TRBJ1-5 and V is TRBV19; TRBD1 aligns across 9 bases. This CDR3 spans 16 amino acids. The junction had 9 bases not matched to a gene; V was cut back by 4 bases and J by 5 bases. From germline, CDR1 is LNHDA and CDR2 SQIVND (reference sequence). CDR3 region: CASSSGSNRGHQPQHF. CDR3 DNA sequence: TGTGCCAGTAGTAGTGGAAGTAACAGGGGGCATCAGCCCCAGCATTTT.

This clone was found once. The chain employs TRBV25-1 and TRBJ1-2, with 10 bases identical to TRBD1. Germline lookup yields CDR1 MGHDK and CDR2 SYGVNS. With 4 bases clipped from V and 8 bases from J, the junction kept 10 bases outside the gene matches. This CDR3 has 15 amino acids. CDR3: CASSATTGGQRGYTF. DNA for the CDR3: TGTGCCAGCAGTGCCACGACAGGGGGCCAACGGGGCTACACCTTC.

This clone was picked up a small number of times. The chain carries TRBV19 and TRBJ2-2; perhaps TRBD2 as D (5 bases). V lost 5 bases to trimming and J lost 6 bases, with 13 bases between them. This CDR3 spans 14 amino acids. From germline, CDR1 is LNHDA and CDR2 SQIVND (reference sequence). For the CDR3, the DNA is TGTGCCAGTAGTTTTCGTACTAGTCCCGGGGAGCTGTTTTTT. As protein: CASSFRTSPGELFF.

This chain joins TRBV6-1 and TRBJ1-2, with D possibly being TRBD1 (5 bases). Germline lookup yields CDR1 MNHNS and CDR2 SASEGT. CDR3 length equals 15 residues. Between the trimmed V and J ends, which lost 1 base and 3 bases, there was a span of 12 bases. CDR3 loop: CASSEGLQVYYGYTF. The CDR3, as DNA: TGTGCCAGCAGTGAAGGATTACAGGTATACTATGGCTACACCTTC.

The V gene is TRBV9, the J gene TRBJ1-3; 8 bases align to TRBD1. CDR1 and CDR2 from the germline V gene are SGDLS and YYNGEE. V dropped 5 bases and J dropped 0; count of bases not matched to a gene: 4. There are 15 residues in the CDR3. The CDR3 nucleotides are TGTGCCAGCAGTGATACAGGGGGCTCTGGAAACACCATATATTTT. Residues: CASSDTGGSGNTIYF.

This sequence joins TRBV6-8 and TRBJ2-7; 7 bases are a match to TRBD1. J gave up 4 bases and V 6 bases, and 12 bases lay outside the gene matches. Germline-derived CDR1 and CDR2 are MNHGY and SAAAGT. The CDR3 has 15 residues. This chain's CDR3 is CASRREIGGGYEQYF. DNA for the CDR3: TGTGCCAGCAGAAGGGAGATAGGGGGCGGGTACGAGCAGTACTTC.

This sequence joins TRBV5-1 and TRBJ2-3; 8 positions agree with TRBD1. V trimming: 1 base; J trimming: 2 bases; junction bases outside the gene matches: 3. Germline CDR1 reads SGHRS; CDR2 reads YFSETQ. The CDR3 is 15 amino acids. The CDR3 DNA reads TGCGCCAGCAGCTTGATGACAGGGGCCACAGATACGCAGTATTTT. Translation gives CASSLMTGATDTQYF.

This clone has a single count. This chain connects TRBV11-3 to TRBJ1-2, with TRBD1 matching over 9 bases. Per germline, CDR1 SGHNT and CDR2 YENEEA. The V gene end was trimmed by 5 bases and the J gene end by 0 bases; junction bases not matched to a gene: 16. The CDR3 spans 19 residues. As DNA, the CDR3 is TGTGCCAGCAGCCAACCTCCGGGACAGGGATCGATGGCTAACTATGGCTACACCTTC. Its translation: CASSQPPGQGSMANYGYTF.

The CDR3 DNA follows: TGCAGCGTAGCCAGGGGGGTTGGCGAGCAGTACTTC. Its protein product is CSVARGVGEQYF. The rearrangement links TRBV29-1 to TRBJ2-7; D possibly corresponds to TRBD1 (7 bases). V lost 6 bases, J lost 6 bases, and 15 bases lay in between. Germline lookup yields CDR1 SQVTM and CDR2 ANQGSEA. The CDR3 runs to 12 residues.

This chain connects TRBV6-8 to TRBJ2-7, with 7 bases that match TRBD1. The length of the CDR3 is 15 residues. Germline V gene sequence: CDR1 MNHGY, CDR2 SAAAGT. Trimming cost V 7 bases and J 6 bases; bases outside gene matches: 15. The CDR3 region is CASTLERQGVSEQYV. For the CDR3, the DNA is TGTGCCAGCACCCTCGAGCGACAGGGCGTTAGCGAGCAGTACGTC.